This T cell receptor beta chain was captured by sequencing in a study of blood T cells in healthy people across ages. Overall study context: With template switching, about one barcoded beta molecule was captured per two T cells. Study observations and caveats: Researchers judged that diversity estimates from one million T cells fell short of true values.

Samples had at least 7 million PBMCs isolated from them. Extraction yielded at least 6 micrograms of total RNA per sample. A second PCR, run for about 7 to 11 cycles, used a sample-barcoded 5' primer plus a J-beta primer mix. TCRdb re-called the 5' RACE reads through MiXCR, storing one row per CDR3 protein. Found here are 730,000 or so distinct CDR3 sequences, around 46% of them singletons; the top ten hold approximately 22%. Comment on this clonotype: The antigen is undetermined.

Germline values: CDR1 LGHNA, CDR2 YNFKEQ. This CDR3 is built from 13 residues. The receptor comes from a woman aged 60 to 75 in good health. What was sequenced was blood. The chain carries TRBV4-2 and TRBJ2-7; 8 nucleotides match TRBD2. The DNA matches TRBJ2-5 better at its end, which makes the J call doubtful. The chain's CDR3 is CASSQRREGTQYF. The CDR3 nucleotides read TGTGCCAGCAGCCAAAGACGGGAGGGGACCCAGTACTTC.